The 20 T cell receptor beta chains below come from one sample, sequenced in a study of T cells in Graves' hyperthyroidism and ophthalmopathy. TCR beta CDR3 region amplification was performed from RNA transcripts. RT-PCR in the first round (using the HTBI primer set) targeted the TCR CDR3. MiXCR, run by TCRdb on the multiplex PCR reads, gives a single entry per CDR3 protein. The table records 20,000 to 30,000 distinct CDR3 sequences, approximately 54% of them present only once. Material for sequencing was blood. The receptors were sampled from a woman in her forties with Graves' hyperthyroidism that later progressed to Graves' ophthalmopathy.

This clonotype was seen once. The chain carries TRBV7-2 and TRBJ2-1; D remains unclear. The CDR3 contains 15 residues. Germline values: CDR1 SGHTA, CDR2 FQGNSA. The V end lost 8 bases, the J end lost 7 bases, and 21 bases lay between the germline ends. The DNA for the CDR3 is TGTGCCAGCGGCCCCTGGGGAAGAGGTTTTAATGAGCAGTTCTTC. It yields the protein CASGPWGRGFNEQFF.

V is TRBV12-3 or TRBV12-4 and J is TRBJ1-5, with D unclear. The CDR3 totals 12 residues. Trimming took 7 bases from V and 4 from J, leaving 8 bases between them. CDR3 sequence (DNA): TGTGCCAGCATAAGCGGGAATCAGCCCCAGCATTTT. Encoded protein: CASISGNQPQHF.

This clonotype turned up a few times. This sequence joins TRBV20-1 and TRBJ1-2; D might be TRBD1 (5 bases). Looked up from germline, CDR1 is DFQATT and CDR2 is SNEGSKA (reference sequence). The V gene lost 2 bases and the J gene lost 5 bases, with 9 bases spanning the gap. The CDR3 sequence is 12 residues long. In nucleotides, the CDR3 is TGCAGTGCTAGAAGGGGTGGGTATGGCTACACCTTC. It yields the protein CSARRGGYGYTF.

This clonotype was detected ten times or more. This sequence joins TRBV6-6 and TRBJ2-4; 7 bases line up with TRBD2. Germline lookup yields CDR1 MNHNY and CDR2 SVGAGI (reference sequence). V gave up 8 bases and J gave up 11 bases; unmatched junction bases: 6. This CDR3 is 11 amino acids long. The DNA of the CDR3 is TGTGCCAGCGCTATCGCGGGGGTTCAGTACTTC. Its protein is CASAIAGVQYF.

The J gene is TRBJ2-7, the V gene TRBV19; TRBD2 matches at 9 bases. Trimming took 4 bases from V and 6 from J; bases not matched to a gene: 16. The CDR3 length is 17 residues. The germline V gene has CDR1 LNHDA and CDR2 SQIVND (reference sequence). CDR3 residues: CASSTSGPAGGTCEQYF. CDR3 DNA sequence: TGTGCCAGTAGTACCTCGGGACCAGCGGGAGGTACCTGCGAGCAGTACTTC.

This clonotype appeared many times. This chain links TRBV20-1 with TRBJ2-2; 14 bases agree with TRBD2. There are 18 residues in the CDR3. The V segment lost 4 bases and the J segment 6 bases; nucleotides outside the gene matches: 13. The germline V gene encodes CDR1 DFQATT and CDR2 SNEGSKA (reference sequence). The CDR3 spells CSAKALGTSGRLAGELFF. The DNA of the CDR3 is TGCAGTGCTAAGGCGCTCGGGACTAGCGGGAGATTGGCCGGGGAGCTGTTTTTT.

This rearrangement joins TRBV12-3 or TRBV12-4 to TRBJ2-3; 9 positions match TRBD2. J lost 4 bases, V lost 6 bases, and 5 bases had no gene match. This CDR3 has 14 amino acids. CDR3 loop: CASRASSGADTQYF. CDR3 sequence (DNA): TGTGCCAGCAGGGCCTCTAGCGGGGCAGATACGCAGTATTTT.

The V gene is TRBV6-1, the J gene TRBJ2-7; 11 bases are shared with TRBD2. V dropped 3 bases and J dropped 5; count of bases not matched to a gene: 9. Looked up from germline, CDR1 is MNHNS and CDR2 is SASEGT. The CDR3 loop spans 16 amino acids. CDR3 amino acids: CASSDTGTSGGNEQYF. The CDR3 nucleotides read TGTGCCAGCAGTGACACCGGGACTAGCGGCGGAAACGAGCAGTACTTC.

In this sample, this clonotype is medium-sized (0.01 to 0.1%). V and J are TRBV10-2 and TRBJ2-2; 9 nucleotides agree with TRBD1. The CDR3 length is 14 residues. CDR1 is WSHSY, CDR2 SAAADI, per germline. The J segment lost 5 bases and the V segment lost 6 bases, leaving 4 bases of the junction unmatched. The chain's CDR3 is CASRGQGRTGELFF. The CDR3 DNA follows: TGCGCCAGCAGGGGACAGGGACGAACCGGGGAGCTGTTTTTT.

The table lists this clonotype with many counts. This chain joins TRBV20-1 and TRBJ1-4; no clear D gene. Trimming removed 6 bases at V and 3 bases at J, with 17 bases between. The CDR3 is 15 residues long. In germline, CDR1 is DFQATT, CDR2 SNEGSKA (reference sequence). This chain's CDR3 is CSAPLSGVSNEKLFF. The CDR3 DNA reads TGCAGTGCCCCCTTGTCCGGGGTATCTAATGAAAAACTGTTTTTT.

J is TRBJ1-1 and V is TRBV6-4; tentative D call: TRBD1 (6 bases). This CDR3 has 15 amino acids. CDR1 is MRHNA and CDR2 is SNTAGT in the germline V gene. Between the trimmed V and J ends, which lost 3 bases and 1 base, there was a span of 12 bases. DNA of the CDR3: TGTGCCAGCAGTGAATCGGGACAAGGGAACACTGAAGCTTTCTTT. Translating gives CASSESGQGNTEAFF.

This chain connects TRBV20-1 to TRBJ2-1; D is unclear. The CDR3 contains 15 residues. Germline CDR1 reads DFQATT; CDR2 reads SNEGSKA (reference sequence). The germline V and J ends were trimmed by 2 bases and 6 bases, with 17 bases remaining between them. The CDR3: CSARHTHLPGNEQFF. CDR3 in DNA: TGCAGTGCTAGACATACCCACCTACCGGGCAATGAGCAGTTCTTC.

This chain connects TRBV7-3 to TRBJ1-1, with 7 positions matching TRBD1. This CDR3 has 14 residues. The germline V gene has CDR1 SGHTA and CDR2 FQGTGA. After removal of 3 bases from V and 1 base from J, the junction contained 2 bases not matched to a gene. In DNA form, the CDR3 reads TGTGCCAGCAGCTTTGGGACAGAGAACACTGAAGCTTTCTTT. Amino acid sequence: CASSFGTENTEAFF. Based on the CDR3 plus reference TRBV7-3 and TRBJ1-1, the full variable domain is GAGVSQTPSNKVTEKGKYVELRCDPISGHTALYWYRQSLGQGPEFLIYFQGTGAADDSGLPNDRFFAVRPEGSVSTLKIQRTERGDSAVYLCASSFGTENTEAFFGQGTRLTVV.

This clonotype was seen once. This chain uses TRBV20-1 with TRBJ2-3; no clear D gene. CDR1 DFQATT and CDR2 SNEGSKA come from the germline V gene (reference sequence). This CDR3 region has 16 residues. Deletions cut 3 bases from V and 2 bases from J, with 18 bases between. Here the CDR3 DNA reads TGCAGTGCTAGTTTACCCAACTTTGGCGTCACAGATACGCAGTATTTT. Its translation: CSASLPNFGVTDTQYF.

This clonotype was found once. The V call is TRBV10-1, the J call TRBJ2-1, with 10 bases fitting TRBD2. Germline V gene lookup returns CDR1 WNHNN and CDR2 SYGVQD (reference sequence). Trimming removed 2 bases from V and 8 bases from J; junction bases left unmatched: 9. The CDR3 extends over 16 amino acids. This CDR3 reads CASSEVRLAGGYEQFF. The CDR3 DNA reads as TGCGCCAGCAGTGAGGTTCGGTTAGCGGGAGGATATGAGCAGTTCTTC.

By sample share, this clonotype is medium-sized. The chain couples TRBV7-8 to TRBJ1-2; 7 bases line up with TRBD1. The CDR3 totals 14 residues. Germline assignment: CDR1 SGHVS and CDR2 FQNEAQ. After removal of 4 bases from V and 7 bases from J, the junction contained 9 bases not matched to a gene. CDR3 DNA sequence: TGTGCCAGCAGCTCCCAGGGGGGGTTCGGTGGCTACACCTTC. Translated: CASSSQGGFGGYTF.

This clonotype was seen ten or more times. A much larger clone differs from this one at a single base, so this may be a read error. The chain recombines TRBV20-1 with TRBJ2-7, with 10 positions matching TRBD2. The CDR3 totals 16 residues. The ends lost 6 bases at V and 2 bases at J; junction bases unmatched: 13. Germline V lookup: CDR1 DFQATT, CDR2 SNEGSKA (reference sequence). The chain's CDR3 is CSALPGTSDIAYEQYF. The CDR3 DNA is TGCAGTGCCCTCCCCGGGACTAGCGACATCGCCTACGAGCAGTACTTC.

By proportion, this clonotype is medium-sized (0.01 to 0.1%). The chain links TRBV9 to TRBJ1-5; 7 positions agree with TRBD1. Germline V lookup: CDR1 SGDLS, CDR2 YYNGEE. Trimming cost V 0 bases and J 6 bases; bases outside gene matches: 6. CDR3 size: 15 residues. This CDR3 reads CASSVAGTAIQPQHF. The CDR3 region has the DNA TGTGCCAGCAGCGTAGCTGGGACAGCGATTCAGCCCCAGCATTTT.

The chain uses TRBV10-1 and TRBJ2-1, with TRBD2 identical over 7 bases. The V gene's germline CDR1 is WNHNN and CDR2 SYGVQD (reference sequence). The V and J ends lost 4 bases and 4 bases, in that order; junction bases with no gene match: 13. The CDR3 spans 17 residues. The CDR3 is CASSGTGGTFGYNEQFF. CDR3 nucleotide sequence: TGCGCCAGCAGTGGCACGGGGGGTACCTTTGGTTACAATGAGCAGTTCTTC.

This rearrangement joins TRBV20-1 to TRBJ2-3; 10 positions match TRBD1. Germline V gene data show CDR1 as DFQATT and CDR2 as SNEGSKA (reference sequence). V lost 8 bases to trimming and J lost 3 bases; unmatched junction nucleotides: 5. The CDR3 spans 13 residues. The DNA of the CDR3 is TGCAGTCCTCCGGGACAGGGGACAGATACGCAGTATTTT. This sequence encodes CSPPGQGTDTQYF.